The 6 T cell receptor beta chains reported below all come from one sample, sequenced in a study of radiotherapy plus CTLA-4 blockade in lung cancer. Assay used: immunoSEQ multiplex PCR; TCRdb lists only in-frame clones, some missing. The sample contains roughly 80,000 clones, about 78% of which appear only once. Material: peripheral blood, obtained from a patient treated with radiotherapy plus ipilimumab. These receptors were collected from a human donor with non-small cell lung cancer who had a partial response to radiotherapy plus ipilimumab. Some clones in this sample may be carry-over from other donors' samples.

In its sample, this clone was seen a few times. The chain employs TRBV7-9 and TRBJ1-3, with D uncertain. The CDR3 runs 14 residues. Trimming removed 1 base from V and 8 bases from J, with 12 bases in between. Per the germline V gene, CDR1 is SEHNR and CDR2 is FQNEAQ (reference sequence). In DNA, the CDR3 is TGTGCCAGCAGCTTAGGTCCCAATGTTCACACCATATATTTT. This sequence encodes CASSLGPNVHTIYF.

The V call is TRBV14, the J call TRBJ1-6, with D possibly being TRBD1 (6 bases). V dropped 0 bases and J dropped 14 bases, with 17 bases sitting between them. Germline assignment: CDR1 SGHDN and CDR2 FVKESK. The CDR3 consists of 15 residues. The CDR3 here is CASSQEHGVRGTLHF. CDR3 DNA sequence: TGTGCCAGCAGCCAAGAACACGGGGTCAGGGGAACCCTCCACTTT.

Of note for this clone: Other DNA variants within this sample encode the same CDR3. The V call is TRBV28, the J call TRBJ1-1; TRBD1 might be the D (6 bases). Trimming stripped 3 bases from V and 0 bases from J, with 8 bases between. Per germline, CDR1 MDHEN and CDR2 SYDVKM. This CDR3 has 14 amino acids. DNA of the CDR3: TGTGCCAGCAGTTTGAGACAGGTGAACACTGAAGCTTTCTTT. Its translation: CASSLRQVNTEAFF.

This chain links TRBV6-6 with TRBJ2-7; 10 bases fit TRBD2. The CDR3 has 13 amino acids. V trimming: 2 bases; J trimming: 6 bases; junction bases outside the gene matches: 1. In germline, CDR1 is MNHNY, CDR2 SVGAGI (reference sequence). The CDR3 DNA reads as TGTGCCAGCAGTTACCCTAGCGGGAGCGAGCAGTACTTC. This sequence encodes CASSYPSGSEQYF.

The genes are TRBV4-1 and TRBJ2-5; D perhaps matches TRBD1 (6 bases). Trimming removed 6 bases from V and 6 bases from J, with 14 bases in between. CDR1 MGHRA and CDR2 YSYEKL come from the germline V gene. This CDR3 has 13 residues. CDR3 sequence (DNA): TGCGCCAGCAGTCGCACAGGGTTACAGACCCAGTACTTC. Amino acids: CASSRTGLQTQYF.

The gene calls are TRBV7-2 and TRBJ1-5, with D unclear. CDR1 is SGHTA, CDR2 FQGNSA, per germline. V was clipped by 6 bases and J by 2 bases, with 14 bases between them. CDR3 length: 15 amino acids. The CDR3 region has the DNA TGTGCCAGCAGTTTAAGAGGTCGGGGCAATCAGCCCCAGCATTTT. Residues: CASSLRGRGNQPQHF.